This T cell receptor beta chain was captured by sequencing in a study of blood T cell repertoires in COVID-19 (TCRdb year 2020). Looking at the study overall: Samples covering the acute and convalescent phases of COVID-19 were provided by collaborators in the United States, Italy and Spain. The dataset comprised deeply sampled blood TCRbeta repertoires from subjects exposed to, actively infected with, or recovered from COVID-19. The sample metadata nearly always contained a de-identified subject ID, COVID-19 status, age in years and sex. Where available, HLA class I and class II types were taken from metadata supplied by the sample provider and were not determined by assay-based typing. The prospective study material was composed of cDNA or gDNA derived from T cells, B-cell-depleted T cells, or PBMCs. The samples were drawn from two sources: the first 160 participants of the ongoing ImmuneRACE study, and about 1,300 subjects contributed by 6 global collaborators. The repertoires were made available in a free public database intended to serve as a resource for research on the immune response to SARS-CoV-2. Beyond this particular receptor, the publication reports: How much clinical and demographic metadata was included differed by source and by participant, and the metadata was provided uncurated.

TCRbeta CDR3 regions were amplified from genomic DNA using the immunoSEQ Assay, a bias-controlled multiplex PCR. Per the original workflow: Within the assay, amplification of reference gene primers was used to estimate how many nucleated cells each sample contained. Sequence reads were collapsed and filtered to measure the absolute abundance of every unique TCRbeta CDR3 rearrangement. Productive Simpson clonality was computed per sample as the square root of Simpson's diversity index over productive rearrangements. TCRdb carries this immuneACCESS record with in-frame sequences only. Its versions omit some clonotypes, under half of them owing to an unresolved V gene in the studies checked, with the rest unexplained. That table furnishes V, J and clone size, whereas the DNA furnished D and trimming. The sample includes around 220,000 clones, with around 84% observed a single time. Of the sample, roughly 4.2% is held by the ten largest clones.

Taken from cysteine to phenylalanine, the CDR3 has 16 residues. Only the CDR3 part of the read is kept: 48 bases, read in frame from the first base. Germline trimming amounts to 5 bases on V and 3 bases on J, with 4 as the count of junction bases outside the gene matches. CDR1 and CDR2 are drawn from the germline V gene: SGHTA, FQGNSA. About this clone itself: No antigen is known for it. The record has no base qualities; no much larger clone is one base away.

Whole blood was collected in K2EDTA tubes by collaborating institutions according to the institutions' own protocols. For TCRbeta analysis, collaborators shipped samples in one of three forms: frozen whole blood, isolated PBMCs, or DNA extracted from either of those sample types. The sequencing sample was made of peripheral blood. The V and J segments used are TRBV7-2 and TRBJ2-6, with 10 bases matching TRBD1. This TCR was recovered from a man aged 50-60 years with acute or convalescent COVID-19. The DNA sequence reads TGTGCCAGCAGCCGGACAGGGGGTGGTGGGGCCAACGTCCTGACTTTC. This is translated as CASSRTGGGGANVLTF.